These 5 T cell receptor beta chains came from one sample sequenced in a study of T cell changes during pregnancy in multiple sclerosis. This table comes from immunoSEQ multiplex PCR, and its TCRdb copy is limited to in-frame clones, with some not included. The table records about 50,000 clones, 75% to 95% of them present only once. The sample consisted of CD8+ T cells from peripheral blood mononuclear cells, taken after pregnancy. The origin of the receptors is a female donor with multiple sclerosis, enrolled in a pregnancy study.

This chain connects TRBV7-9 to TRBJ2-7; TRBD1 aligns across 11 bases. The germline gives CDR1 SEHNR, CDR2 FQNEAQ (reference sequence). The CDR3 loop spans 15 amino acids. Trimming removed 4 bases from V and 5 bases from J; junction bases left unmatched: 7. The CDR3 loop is CASSSPGTGGNEQYF. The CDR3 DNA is TGTGCCAGCAGCTCTCCCGGGACAGGGGGTAACGAGCAGTACTTC. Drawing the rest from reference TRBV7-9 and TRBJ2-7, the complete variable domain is DTGVSQNPRHKITKRGQNVTFRCDPISEHNRLYWYRQTLGQGPEFLTYFQNEAQLEKSRLLSDRFSAERPKGSFSTLEIQRTEQGDSAMYLCASSSPGTGGNEQYFGPGTRLTVT.

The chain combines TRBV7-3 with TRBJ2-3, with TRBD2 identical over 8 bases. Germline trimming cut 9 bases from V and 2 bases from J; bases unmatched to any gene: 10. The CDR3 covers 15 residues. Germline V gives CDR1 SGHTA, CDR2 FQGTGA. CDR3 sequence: CARSASGGVTDTQYF. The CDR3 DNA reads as TGTGCCAGGAGCGCAAGCGGGGGAGTCACAGATACGCAGTATTTT.

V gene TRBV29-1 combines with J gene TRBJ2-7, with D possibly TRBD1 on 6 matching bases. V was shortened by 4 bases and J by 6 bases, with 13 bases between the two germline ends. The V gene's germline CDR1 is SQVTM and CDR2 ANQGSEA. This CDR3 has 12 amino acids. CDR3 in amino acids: CSVVDQGFEQYF. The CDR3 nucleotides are TGCAGCGTTGTTGACCAGGGGTTCGAGCAGTACTTC.

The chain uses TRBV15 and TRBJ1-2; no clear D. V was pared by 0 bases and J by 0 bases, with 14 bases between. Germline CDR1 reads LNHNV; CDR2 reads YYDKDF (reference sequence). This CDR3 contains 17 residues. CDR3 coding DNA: TGTGCCACCAGCAGAGATCGGGTACGGGAAGCTAACTATGGCTACACCTTC. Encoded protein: CATSRDRVREANYGYTF.

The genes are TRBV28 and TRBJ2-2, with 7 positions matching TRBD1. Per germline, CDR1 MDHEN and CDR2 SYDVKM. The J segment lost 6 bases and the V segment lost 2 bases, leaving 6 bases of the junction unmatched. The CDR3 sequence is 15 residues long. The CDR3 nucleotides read TGTGCCAGCAGTTTAGAGGGGGCGCGCGCCGGGGAGCTGTTTTTT. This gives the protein CASSLEGARAGELFF.